This T cell receptor (beta chain) was recovered during a study of T-cell reconstitution after alpha-beta-depleted transplantation in children. Study findings and constraints: T-cell counts and diversity were attributed mostly to newly produced T cells one year after transplant.

Unique molecular identifiers were incorporated into the prepared TCRbeta library. TCRdb recomputed calls from the PCR reads with MiXCR, one row per CDR3 protein. The table lists under 750,000 distinct CDR3 sequences, roughly 23% of them singletons. The ends lost 0 bases at V and 4 bases at J; junction bases unmatched: 1. Germline V gives CDR1 SGDLS, CDR2 YYNGEE. CDR3 size: 16 residues. On this clonotype itself: Its antigen is as yet unknown.

The chain has TRBV9 and TRBJ2-3; 14 nucleotides align to TRBD2. This TCR was sampled from a boy under three years old who had a stem cell transplant for acute myeloid leukemia, so the T cells may come from the graft donor. This specimen was PBMCs, mostly from graft donor cells, taken 360 days after TCRalphabeta/CD19-depleted stem cell transplant. The CDR3 protein is CASSVEGLAGADTQYF. CDR3 bases: TGTGCCAGCAGCGTAGAGGGACTAGCGGGGGCAGATACGCAGTATTTT.